The rows below give T cell receptor beta chains drawn from one sample of a study of shared clonotypes between healthy human individuals. The assay was immunoSEQ multiplex PCR, and TCRdb's table has in-frame clones only and misses some. Altogether roughly 1,800,000 clones are present, less than 95% being singletons, with the ten largest covering roughly 1%. The sample was naive CD8+ T cells sorted from blood. The receptors were sampled from a man aged 18 to 30 in good health. CDR3s include the opening cysteine and the closing phenylalanine or tryptophan. The D gene is left open where the match is weak. Clone size is shown for a subset of rows, as once, few, many or a class of expanded clone.

v_gene,d_gene,j_gene,abundance,CDR3nt,CDR3aa
TRBV27,.,TRBJ2-3,.,TGTGCCAGCAGTTTGGACGTTTCTAGCACAGATACGCAGTATTTT,CASSLDVSSTDTQYF
TRBV19,.,TRBJ1-4,.,TGTGCCAGTAAAGGGAATGAAAAACTGTTTTTT,CASKGNEKLFF
TRBV2,TRBD1,TRBJ2-7,.,TGTGCCAGCGGGACCGGGACAGGGGGCGGCGAGCAGTACTTC,CASGTGTGGGEQYF
TRBV7-2,TRBD2,TRBJ2-7,.,TGTGCCAGCAGCTTTAGCGGGACAAATCAACTCGAGCAGTACTTC,CASSFSGTNQLEQYF
TRBV28,.,TRBJ2-1,.,TGTGCCAGCAGTTTGGGGTCAGTTCTAGCTGGTTACAATGAGCAGTTCTTC,CASSLGSVLAGYNEQFF
TRBV6-5,.,TRBJ1-1,.,TGTGCCAGCCAGGGTTCCATTACGTACACTGAAGCTTTCTTT,CASQGSITYTEAFF
TRBV4-1,TRBD2,TRBJ2-1,.,TGCGCCAGCAGCCAACGCACTAGCGGGGGGGGGTATGAGCAGTTCTTC,CASSQRTSGGGYEQFF
TRBV6-5,.,TRBJ2-1,.,TGTGCCAGCAGTTACGGTGGGCCTAGCTCCTACAATGAGCAGTTCTTC,CASSYGGPSSYNEQFF
TRBV27,TRBD2,TRBJ2-1,.,TGTGCCAGCAGTTTAAACCTAGCGGGGGTTGATGAGCAGTTCTTC,CASSLNLAGVDEQFF
TRBV15,.,TRBJ2-1,.,TGTGCCACCAGCAACCAGGGGTACCACAATGAGCAGTTCTTC,CATSNQGYHNEQFF
TRBV4-2,.,TRBJ2-5,.,TGTGCCAGCAGCCCTGTAGGGGCCGAAGAGACCCAGTACTTC,CASSPVGAEETQYF
TRBV5-5,.,TRBJ2-7,.,TGTGCCAGCAGCTGGACCCCGTCCTACGAGCAGTACTTC,CASSWTPSYEQYF
TRBV4-1,TRBD1,TRBJ1-1,once,TGCGCCAGCAGCCCATTACAGGGGGGTATGAACACTGAAGCTTTCTTT,CASSPLQGGMNTEAFF
TRBV6-5,.,TRBJ2-5,.,TGTGCCAGCAGTTACTCGTCTCTACCAGAGACCCAGTACTTC,CASSYSSLPETQYF
TRBV6-6,.,TRBJ2-7,.,TGTGCCAGCGCAGACTACGAGCAGTACTTC,CASADYEQYF
TRBV13,.,TRBJ2-7,.,TGTGCCAGCAGCCTGACAGTTTCCTACGAGCAGTACTTC,CASSLTVSYEQYF
TRBV13,.,TRBJ2-2,.,TGTGCCAGCAGCTTAACAACCACGGGCCCCGGGGAGCTGTTTTTT,CASSLTTTGPGELFF
TRBV7-9,.,TRBJ1-1,.,TGTGCCAGCAGCTTAAAGGGGGAAAACGCTGAAGCTTTCTTT,CASSLKGENAEAFF
TRBV28,.,TRBJ2-7,.,TGTGCCAGCAGTGAAATCTATTCCTACGAGCAGTACTTC,CASSEIYSYEQYF
TRBV5-4,.,TRBJ2-5,once,TGTGCCAGCAGCTTTCCCCAAGAGGGGGGCTATGAGACCCAGTACTTC,CASSFPQEGGYETQYF
TRBV29-1,.,TRBJ2-7,.,TGCAGCGTTGAAGATCCCCGGGCCGACCCCTACGAGCAGTACTTC,CSVEDPRADPYEQYF
TRBV10-3,TRBD1,TRBJ1-6,once,TGTGCCACTTGTACAGGGGATGGTGATTCACCCCTCCACTTT,CATCTGDGDSPLHF
TRBV9,TRBD2,TRBJ2-7,.,TGTGCCAGCAGCGTAGCGGCTAGCGGGACTGACGAGCAGTACTTC,CASSVAASGTDEQYF
TRBV4-3,.,TRBJ1-1,.,TGCGCCAGCAGTTCCGCCGGGAGGAACACTGAAGCTTTCTTT,CASSSAGRNTEAFF
TRBV6-5,TRBD1,TRBJ2-3,once,TGTGCCAGCAGTTCCGGACAGGGGGTGACAGATACGCAGTATTTT,CASSSGQGVTDTQYF
TRBV6-5,.,TRBJ2-1,.,TGTGCCAGCAGTTATTTGGGAGATGAGCAGTTCTTC,CASSYLGDEQFF
TRBV16,.,TRBJ2-1,.,TGTGCCAGCAGCCAATCGGCAGGGACCAATGAGCAGTTCTTC,CASSQSAGTNEQFF
TRBV27,.,TRBJ2-7,.,TGTGCCAGCATTGGGACGCCCTCCTACGAGCAGTACTTC,CASIGTPSYEQYF
TRBV19,TRBD2,TRBJ2-7,.,TGTGCCAGTAGTATAGTAGCGGGAGGGCCGAGGGAGCAGTACTTC,CASSIVAGGPREQYF
TRBV27,.,TRBJ1-6,.,TGTGCCAGCAGTTCCCTATGGTCCGACTATAATTCACCCCTCCACTTT,CASSSLWSDYNSPLHF
TRBV14,.,TRBJ2-7,.,TGTGCCAGCAGCCAAGCTCCGGTCCAGTGGGTTAAGCAGTACTTC,CASSQAPVQWVKQYF
TRBV2,TRBD1,TRBJ2-1,.,TGTGCCAGCAGGAGTAGGGACAGGGGCTGGAGCTCCTACAATGAGCAGTTCTTC,CASRSRDRGWSSYNEQFF
TRBV6-1,.,TRBJ1-2,.,TGTGCCAGCAGCGCCAGCCGGACAGCTAACTATGGCTACACCTTC,CASSASRTANYGYTF
TRBV29-1,.,TRBJ2-7,.,TGCAGCGTTTCGGTACGGGATTCCTACGAGCAGTACTTC,CSVSVRDSYEQYF
TRBV30,.,TRBJ1-1,.,TGTGCCTGGAGTGTAGGGGGTGGCACTGAAGCTTTCTTT,CAWSVGGGTEAFF
TRBV4-3,TRBD1,TRBJ1-6,once,TGCGCCAGCAGCCAAGTCGGACAGGGCTTCGAAGACTCCGATAATTCACCCCTCCACTTT,CASSQVGQGFEDSDNSPLHF
TRBV10-2,TRBD2,TRBJ2-1,.,TGCGCCAGCAGTGATCCAGCGGGAGACAATGAGCAGTTCTTC,CASSDPAGDNEQFF
TRBV7-2,.,TRBJ1-6,.,TGTGCCAGCAGCTTCGGGCCTTATAATTCACCCCTCCACTTT,CASSFGPYNSPLHF
TRBV7-8,.,TRBJ2-5,.,TGTGCCAGCAGCTTAATGGCGAGTCGGTACCAAGAGACCCAGTACTTC,CASSLMASRYQETQYF
TRBV10-1,TRBD2,TRBJ2-3,.,TGCGCCAGCAGTCTAGCGGGACAAAGCACAGATACGCAGTATTTT,CASSLAGQSTDTQYF
TRBV30,.,TRBJ2-7,.,TGTGCCTGTGGGGAAGGGGGGGAGCAGTACTTC,CACGEGGEQYF
TRBV4-3,TRBD2,TRBJ2-3,.,TGCGCCAGCAGCCAAGTGCCTAGCGGGTCCACAGATACGCAGTATTTT,CASSQVPSGSTDTQYF
TRBV2,TRBD1,TRBJ2-7,.,TGTGCCAGCCGGGACAGTTACTCCTACGAGCAGTACTTC,CASRDSYSYEQYF
TRBV14,.,TRBJ1-3,.,TGTGCCAGCAGCCAAGACGATGGCCCTAACCGTTTCTCTGGAAACACCATATATTTT,CASSQDDGPNRFSGNTIYF
TRBV19,.,TRBJ1-1,.,TGTGCCAGTAGTCCCCCCGAGGGAAGCACTGAAGCTTTCTTT,CASSPPEGSTEAFF
TRBV6-5,TRBD2,TRBJ2-3,once,TGTGCCAGCAGTTACCTACTAGCGGGGGGCACAGATACGCAGTATTTT,CASSYLLAGGTDTQYF
TRBV27,TRBD2,TRBJ2-2,.,TGTGCCAGCACAGCGGGGGTAACGAACACCGGGGAGCTGTTTTTT,CASTAGVTNTGELFF
TRBV4-1,.,TRBJ2-2,.,TGCGCCAGCAGCTGGGGAGACACCGGGGAGCTGTTTTTT,CASSWGDTGELFF
TRBV6-1,.,TRBJ1-5,.,TGTGCCAGCAACTATCAGCCCCAGCATTTT,CASNYQPQHF
TRBV5-1,TRBD2,TRBJ2-1,.,TGCGCCAGCAGCTTGACTAGCGGGGGCCTTAGCTCCTACAATGAGCAGTTCTTC,CASSLTSGGLSSYNEQFF
TRBV6-5,.,TRBJ2-7,.,TGTGCCAGCAGGGTGGGCGACAGCGACGGGGAGCAGTACTTC,CASRVGDSDGEQYF
TRBV7-7,TRBD2,TRBJ2-1,.,TGTGCTAGCAGCTTAGGACTAGCGGGAGGGTATGGTGAGCAGTTCTTC,CASSLGLAGGYGEQFF
TRBV6-5,.,TRBJ1-2,.,TGTGCCAGCAGTGCAGGGAGTTATGGCTACACCTTC,CASSAGSYGYTF
TRBV5-6,.,TRBJ1-1,.,TGTGCCAGCAGCTTCGGGGGGGCTGGCACTGAAGCTTTCTTT,CASSFGGAGTEAFF